This TCR beta chain was captured in a study of neurological immune-mediated disorders. The study, taken as a whole, reports: The study found the most TCR clonal expansion in HTLV-1-associated myelopathy and the least in multiple sclerosis, below healthy controls.

This clonotype was seen ten or more times. Its matching antigen is unknown. The CDR3 covers 13 residues. Trimming left V 4 bases short and J 4 bases short, with 9 bases between. The time point denotes: longitudinal time-point 3. Libraries used 2 million unsorted PBMCs kept frozen in RNAlater. MiXCR, run by TCRdb on the 5' RACE reads, gives a single entry per CDR3 protein. The table lists roughly 100,000 distinct CDR3 sequences, 10% to 12% of them singletons. Sequencing was carried out using PBMCs. This sequence originates from a female donor with HTLV-1-associated myelopathy (HAM/TSP). The chain carries TRBV12-3 or TRBV12-4 and TRBJ2-3; D unresolved. The CDR3 sequence: CASSSQTPDTQYF. CDR3 nucleotide sequence: TGTGCCAGCAGTTCTCAGACACCAGATACGCAGTATTTT.